These T cell receptor beta chains were read from a single sample in a study of cytomegalovirus exposure and HLA in healthy donors. The data were produced by immunoSEQ multiplex PCR, yet TCRdb's version contains in-frame clones alone and is incomplete. The table records around 130,000 clones, about 73% of them present only once. Sequenced sample: PBMCs. The receptors were gathered from a human donor in good health. Each CDR3 is given with its conserved first and last residue. The D gene is left open where the match is weak. Where a row states a size, it is once, few, many or the class of an expanded clone; other rows omit it.

v_gene,len,d_gene,abundance,j_gene,CDR3aa,CDR3nt
TRBV19,14,TRBD1,-,TRBJ2-5,CASSIGTGGETQYF,TGTGCCAGTAGTATAGGGACAGGGGGAGAGACCCAGTACTTC
TRBV29-1,13,TRBD1,-,TRBJ2-5,CSVVSGGVETQYF,TGCAGCGTTGTGTCAGGGGGCGTTGAGACCCAGTACTTC
TRBV7-2,17,-,few,TRBJ1-1,CASSLAVQRGFDTEAFF,TGTGCCAGCAGCTTAGCCGTACAACGGGGGTTTGACACTGAAGCTTTCTTT
TRBV27,16,-,-,TRBJ1-1,CASSSLGQYMNTEAFF,TGTGCCAGCAGTTCCCTCGGACAGTACATGAACACTGAAGCTTTCTTT
TRBV7-6,15,TRBD1,few,TRBJ2-1,CASSKRTGANNEQFF,TGTGCCAGCAGCAAGCGGACAGGGGCAAACAATGAGCAGTTCTTC
TRBV9,13,-,-,TRBJ2-7,CASSVVSQGEQYF,TGTGCCAGCAGCGTAGTTTCCCAGGGCGAGCAGTACTTC
TRBV2,15,-,few,TRBJ2-7,CASSEEAGPPYEQYF,TGTGCCAGCAGTGAAGAGGCGGGGCCTCCCTACGAGCAGTACTTC
TRBV9,14,TRBD1,-,TRBJ1-2,CASSPRQGSYGYTF,TGTGCCAGCAGCCCAAGACAGGGTAGCTATGGCTACACCTTC
TRBV10-3,13,-,few,TRBJ1-2,CAISGEGRDGYTF,TGTGCCATCAGTGGAGAGGGTAGAGATGGCTACACCTTC
TRBV20-1,10,-,few,TRBJ2-7,CSATYYEQYF,TGCAGTGCCACTTATTACGAGCAGTACTTC
TRBV5-1,14,-,-,TRBJ1-2,CASSLGVQQSGYTF,TGCGCCAGCAGCCTAGGGGTTCAGCAATCCGGCTACACCTTC
TRBV19,15,TRBD1,-,TRBJ1-5,CASSPRTGGRQPQHF,TGTGCCAGTAGTCCCCGGACAGGGGGCAGGCAGCCCCAGCATTTT
TRBV4-3,14,-,-,TRBJ2-2,CASSQGPVYGELFF,TGCGCCAGCAGCCAAGGTCCGGTCTACGGGGAGCTGTTTTTT
TRBV27,16,-,few,TRBJ2-5,CASSLSPTGSGETQYF,TGTGCCAGCAGTTTATCCCCAACCGGGTCTGGAGAGACCCAGTACTTC
TRBV18,16,TRBD1,once,TRBJ1-3,CASSRRQGNSGNTIYF,TGTGCCAGCTCGCGGAGACAGGGGAACTCTGGAAACACCATATATTTT
TRBV9,17,-,-,TRBJ2-1,CASSGAVLGGPYNEQFF,TGTGCCAGCAGCGGGGCCGTTTTGGGGGGACCTTACAATGAGCAGTTCTTC
TRBV5-4,15,-,once,TRBJ2-6,CASSPTGSGANVLTF,TGTGCCAGCAGCCCTACGGGCTCTGGGGCCAACGTCCTGACTTTC
TRBV14,14,-,-,TRBJ2-7,CASSRDRFVYEQYF,TGTGCCAGCAGCCGCGACAGGTTTGTCTACGAGCAGTACTTC
TRBV4-2,16,-,once,TRBJ2-4,CASSQEWNGAKNIQYF,TGTGCCAGCAGCCAAGAATGGAACGGGGCCAAAAACATTCAGTACTTC
TRBV25-1,15,-,few,TRBJ1-1,CASTQFDRLNTEAFF,TGTGCCAGCACCCAATTCGACAGGCTGAACACTGAAGCTTTCTTT
TRBV27,15,TRBD2,few,TRBJ2-1,CASSSWTSGTDEQFF,TGTGCCAGCAGTTCTTGGACTAGCGGGACTGACGAGCAGTTCTTC
TRBV18,15,TRBD2,-,TRBJ2-1,CASSPWTSPYNEQFF,TGTGCCAGCTCACCATGGACTAGCCCCTACAATGAGCAGTTCTTC
TRBV7-3,18,TRBD2,once,TRBJ2-2,CASSLRDQGLANTGELFF,TGTGCCAGCAGCTTACGCGACCAGGGACTAGCTAACACCGGGGAGCTGTTTTTT
TRBV5-4,12,-,-,TRBJ2-3,CASSLYRGTQYF,TGTGCCAGCAGCCTCTACCGAGGGACGCAGTATTTT
TRBV7-2,15,TRBD2,-,TRBJ2-3,CASSSFGGGTDTQYF,TGTGCCAGCAGCTCCTTTGGGGGGGGCACAGATACGCAGTATTTT
TRBV4-2,13,-,-,TRBJ2-3,CASSQIRSDTQYF,TGTGCCAGCAGCCAAATTAGATCAGATACGCAGTATTTT
TRBV4-1,15,TRBD2,few,TRBJ2-1,CASSKTSGRMDEQFF,TGCGCCAGCAGCAAAACTAGCGGGAGGATGGATGAGCAGTTCTTC
TRBV7-9,13,-,-,TRBJ2-1,CASMASEINEQFF,TGTGCCAGCATGGCTAGCGAAATCAATGAGCAGTTCTTC
TRBV7-2,15,TRBD1,-,TRBJ2-1,CASSSGQGVSGQQFF,TGTGCCAGCAGCTCAGGACAGGGAGTCTCCGGTCAGCAGTTCTTC
TRBV10-3,12,-,-,TRBJ2-7,CAISEPGSEQYF,TGTGCCATCAGTGAGCCGGGGAGCGAGCAGTACTTC
TRBV28,12,TRBD1,-,TRBJ2-1,CASSSDRGRKFF,TGTGCCAGCAGTTCGGACAGGGGGCGGAAGTTCTTC
TRBV19,15,-,-,TRBJ1-2,CASSIGQSESYGYTF,TGTGCCAGTAGTATAGGACAGTCAGAATCCTATGGCTACACCTTC
TRBV15,19,TRBD1,few,TRBJ1-5,CATSRVTGVHPWRDQPQHF,TGTGCCACCAGCAGAGTAACAGGGGTCCATCCATGGAGGGATCAGCCCCAGCATTTT
TRBV28,15,TRBD1,-,TRBJ1-5,CVSSLGQGSWQPQHF,TGTGTCAGCAGTTTAGGACAGGGGAGTTGGCAGCCCCAGCATTTT
TRBV2,14,-,few,TRBJ2-2,CASIGTLNTGELFF,TGTGCCAGCATCGGGACTTTGAACACCGGGGAGCTGTTTTTT
TRBV6-1,13,-,-,TRBJ1-2,CASSLWGESGYTF,TGTGCCAGCAGTCTATGGGGGGAGTCTGGCTACACCTTC
TRBV4-2,15,-,few,TRBJ2-1,CASSQVGRDYNEQFF,TGTGCCAGCAGCCAAGTGGGCAGAGACTACAATGAGCAGTTCTTC